This TCR beta chain comes out of a study of shared clonotypes between healthy human individuals. General study results and limits: The study generally estimated greater richness for naive than memory subsets.

This clone showed up just a few times. The antigen remains unidentified. Looked up from germline, CDR1 is SNHLY and CDR2 is FYNNEI. The V and J ends lost 6 bases and 4 bases respectively, with 19 bases between them. CDR3 size: 16 residues. Method: immunoSEQ multiplex PCR; TCRdb's copy keeps in-frame clones and lacks some. The sample yields 2 million to 2.5 million clones, over 90% seen once. The sample comprised naive CD4+ T cells from PBMCs. Regarding subset: CD45RA+ positively selected. This TCR was sampled from a man between 18 and 29 years old in good health. Some clones in this sample may be carry-over from other donors' samples. The J gene is TRBJ2-1, the V gene TRBV2; D may be TRBD1 or TRBD2 (6 bases each). The CDR3 here is CASSADSSGVYNEQFF. DNA for the CDR3: TGTGCCAGCAGCGCGGACAGTTCGGGAGTTTACAATGAGCAGTTCTTC. The complete variable domain, with remaining parts taken from reference TRBV2 and TRBJ2-1, reads EPEVTQTPSHQVTQMGQEVILRCVPISNHLYFYWYRQILGQKVEFLVSFYNNEISEKSEIFDDQFSVERPDGSNFTLKIRSTKLEDSAMYFCASSADSSGVYNEQFFGPGTRLTVL.